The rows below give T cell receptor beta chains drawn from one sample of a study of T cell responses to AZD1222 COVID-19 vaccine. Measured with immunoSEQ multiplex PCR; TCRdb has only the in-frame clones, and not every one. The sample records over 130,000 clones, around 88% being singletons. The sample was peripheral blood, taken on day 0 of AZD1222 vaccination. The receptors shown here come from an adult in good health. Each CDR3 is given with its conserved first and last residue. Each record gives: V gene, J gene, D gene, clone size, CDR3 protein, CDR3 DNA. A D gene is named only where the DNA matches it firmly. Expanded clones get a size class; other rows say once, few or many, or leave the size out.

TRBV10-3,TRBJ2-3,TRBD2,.,CAIKGARERTDTQYF,TGTGCCATCAAGGGTGCGCGGGAGCGCACAGATACGCAGTATTTT
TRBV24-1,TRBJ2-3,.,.,CATSDSTDTQYF,TGTGCCACCAGTGATAGCACAGATACGCAGTATTTT
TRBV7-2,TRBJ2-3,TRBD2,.,CASSGTSVLDTQYF,TGTGCCAGCAGCGGGACTAGCGTCCTGGATACGCAGTATTTT
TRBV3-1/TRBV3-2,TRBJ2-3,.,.,CASSQGPVTDTQYF,TGTGCCAGCAGCCAAGGTCCAGTCACAGATACGCAGTATTTT
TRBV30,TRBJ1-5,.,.,CAWKDGLNGNQPQHF,TGTGCCTGGAAGGACGGTCTTAATGGCAATCAGCCCCAGCATTTT
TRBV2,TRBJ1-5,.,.,CASSVTLEQPQHF,TGTGCCAGCAGCGTAACCCTGGAACAGCCCCAGCATTTT
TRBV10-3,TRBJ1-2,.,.,CAISESRQEGYTF,TGTGCCATCAGTGAGTCAAGGCAGGAAGGCTACACCTTC
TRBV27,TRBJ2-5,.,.,CASSSPLETQYF,TGTGCCAGCAGTTCCCCATTAGAGACCCAGTACTTC
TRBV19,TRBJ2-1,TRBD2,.,CASSPGGDNEQFF,TGTGCCAGTAGCCCGGGGGGGGACAATGAGCAGTTCTTC
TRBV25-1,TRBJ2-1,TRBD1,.,CASSELGQERFF,TGTGCCAGCAGTGAACTGGGACAGGAAAGGTTCTTC
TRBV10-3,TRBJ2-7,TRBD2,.,CAIRGLAGSEQYF,TGTGCCATCAGAGGACTAGCGGGAAGCGAGCAGTACTTC
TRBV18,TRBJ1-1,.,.,CASSPGHANTEAFF,TGTGCCAGCTCACCAGGGCATGCGAACACTGAAGCTTTCTTT
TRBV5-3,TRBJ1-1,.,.,CARSCQGSFNGDTEAFF,TGTGCCAGAAGCTGCCAGGGGAGCTTTAATGGGGACACTGAAGCTTTCTTT
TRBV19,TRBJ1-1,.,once,CASSNRQGNTEAFF,TGTGCCAGTAGTAATCGGCAGGGGAACACTGAAGCTTTCTTT
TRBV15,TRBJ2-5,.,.,CATSGPGVRQGFSPDQETQYF,TGTGCCACCAGCGGCCCCGGGGTACGGCAGGGGTTCTCCCCAGACCAAGAGACCCAGTACTTC